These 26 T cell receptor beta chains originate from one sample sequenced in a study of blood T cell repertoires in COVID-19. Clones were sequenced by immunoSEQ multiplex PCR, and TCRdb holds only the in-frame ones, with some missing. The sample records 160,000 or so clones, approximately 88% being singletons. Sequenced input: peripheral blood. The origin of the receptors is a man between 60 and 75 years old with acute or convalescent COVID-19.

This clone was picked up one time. In DNA, the CDR3 is TGTGCCAGCAGCGTAGAGGCGGAAGAGACCCAGTACTTC. This encodes CASSVEAEETQYF. This chain connects TRBV9 to TRBJ2-5; D remains ambiguous. Germline values: CDR1 SGDLS, CDR2 YYNGEE. V gave up 0 bases and J gave up 3 bases, with 6 bases separating them. CDR3 length: 13 amino acids.

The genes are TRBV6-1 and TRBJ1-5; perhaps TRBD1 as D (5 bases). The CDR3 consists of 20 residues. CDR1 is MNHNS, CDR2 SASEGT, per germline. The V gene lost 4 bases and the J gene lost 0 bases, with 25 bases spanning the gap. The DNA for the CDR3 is TGTGCCAGCAGTGCTCGAGGCGGGGCCCCATCCAGCTATAGCAATCAGCCCCAGCATTTT. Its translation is CASSARGGAPSSYSNQPQHF.

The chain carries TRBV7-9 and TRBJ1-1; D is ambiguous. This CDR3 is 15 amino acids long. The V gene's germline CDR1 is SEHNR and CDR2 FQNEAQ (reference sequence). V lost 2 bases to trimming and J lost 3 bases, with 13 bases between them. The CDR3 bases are TGTGCCAGCAGCTTACGCCTCATTTCGGACACTGAAGCTTTCTTT. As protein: CASSLRLISDTEAFF.

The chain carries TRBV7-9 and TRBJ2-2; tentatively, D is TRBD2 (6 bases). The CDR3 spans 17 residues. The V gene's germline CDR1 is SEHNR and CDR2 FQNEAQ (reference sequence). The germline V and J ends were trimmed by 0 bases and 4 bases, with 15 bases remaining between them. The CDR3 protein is CASSLAGLQYRTGELFF. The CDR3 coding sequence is TGTGCCAGCAGCTTAGCGGGACTCCAATATCGCACCGGGGAGCTGTTTTTT.

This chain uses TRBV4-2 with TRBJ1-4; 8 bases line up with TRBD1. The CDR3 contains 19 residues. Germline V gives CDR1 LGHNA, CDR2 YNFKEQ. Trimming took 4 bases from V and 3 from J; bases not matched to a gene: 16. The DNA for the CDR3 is TGTGCCAGCAGCCGCGTGGTTGGGACAGGACTTTCTCCTAATGAAAAACTGTTTTTT. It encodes CASSRVVGTGLSPNEKLFF.

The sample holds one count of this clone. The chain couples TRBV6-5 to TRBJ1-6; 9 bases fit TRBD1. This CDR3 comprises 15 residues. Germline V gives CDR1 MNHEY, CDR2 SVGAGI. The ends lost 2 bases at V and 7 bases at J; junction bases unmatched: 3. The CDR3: CASSYAQGANSPLHF. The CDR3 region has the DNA TGTGCCAGCAGTTACGCACAGGGGGCCAATTCACCCCTCCACTTT.

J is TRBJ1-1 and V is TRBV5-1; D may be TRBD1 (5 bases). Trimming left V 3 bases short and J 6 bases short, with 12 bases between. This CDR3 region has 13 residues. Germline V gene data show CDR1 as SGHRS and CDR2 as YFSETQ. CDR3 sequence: CASSSAGISEAFF. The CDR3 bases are TGCGCCAGCAGCTCTGCAGGGATTTCTGAAGCTTTCTTT.

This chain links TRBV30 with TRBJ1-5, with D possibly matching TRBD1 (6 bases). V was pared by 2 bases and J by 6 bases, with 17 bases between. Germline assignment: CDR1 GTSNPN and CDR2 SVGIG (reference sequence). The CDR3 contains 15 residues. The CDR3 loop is CAWSTTGLRTQPQHF. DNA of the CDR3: TGTGCCTGGAGTACTACAGGGCTTCGGACTCAGCCCCAGCATTTT.

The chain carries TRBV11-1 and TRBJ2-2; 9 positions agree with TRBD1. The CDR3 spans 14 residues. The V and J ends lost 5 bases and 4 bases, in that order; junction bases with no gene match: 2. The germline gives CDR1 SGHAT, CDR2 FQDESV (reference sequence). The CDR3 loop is CASSRGQGTGELFF. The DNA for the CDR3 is TGTGCCAGCAGCCGGGGACAGGGCACCGGGGAGCTGTTTTTT.

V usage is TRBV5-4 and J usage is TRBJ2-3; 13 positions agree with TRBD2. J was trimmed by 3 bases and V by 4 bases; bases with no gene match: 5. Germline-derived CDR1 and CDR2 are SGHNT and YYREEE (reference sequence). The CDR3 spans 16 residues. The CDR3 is CASSTRTSGGTDTQYF. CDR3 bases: TGTGCCAGCAGCACTCGGACTAGCGGGGGTACAGATACGCAGTATTTT.

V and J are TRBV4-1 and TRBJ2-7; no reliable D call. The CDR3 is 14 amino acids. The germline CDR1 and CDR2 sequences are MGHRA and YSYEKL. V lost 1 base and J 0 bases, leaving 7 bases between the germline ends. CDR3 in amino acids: CASSQAWSSYEQYF. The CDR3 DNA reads TGCGCCAGCAGCCAAGCATGGAGCTCCTACGAGCAGTACTTC.

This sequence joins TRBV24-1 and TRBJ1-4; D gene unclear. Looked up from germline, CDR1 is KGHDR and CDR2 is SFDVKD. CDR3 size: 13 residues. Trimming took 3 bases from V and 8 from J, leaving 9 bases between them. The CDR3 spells CATSDPLVEKLFF. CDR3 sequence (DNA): TGTGCCACCAGTGATCCCCTCGTCGAAAAACTGTTTTTT.

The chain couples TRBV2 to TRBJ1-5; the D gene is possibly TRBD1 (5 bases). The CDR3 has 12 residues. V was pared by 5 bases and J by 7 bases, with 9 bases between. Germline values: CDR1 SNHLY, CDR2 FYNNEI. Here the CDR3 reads CASSKTDQPQHF. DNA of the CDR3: TGTGCCAGCAGTAAGACAGACCAGCCCCAGCATTTT.

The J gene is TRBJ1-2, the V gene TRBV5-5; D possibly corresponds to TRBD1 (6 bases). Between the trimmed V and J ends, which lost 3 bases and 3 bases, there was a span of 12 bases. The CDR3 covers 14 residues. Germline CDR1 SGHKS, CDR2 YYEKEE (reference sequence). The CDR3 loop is CASSSRDTYYGYTF. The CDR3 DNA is TGTGCCAGCAGCTCCCGGGACACATACTATGGCTACACCTTC.

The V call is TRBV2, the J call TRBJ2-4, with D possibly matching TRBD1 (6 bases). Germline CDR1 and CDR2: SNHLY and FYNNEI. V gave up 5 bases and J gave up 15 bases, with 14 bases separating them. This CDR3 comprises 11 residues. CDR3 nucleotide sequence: TGTGCCAGCAGTCGGGACATAGAGGGGTACTTC. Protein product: CASSRDIEGYF.

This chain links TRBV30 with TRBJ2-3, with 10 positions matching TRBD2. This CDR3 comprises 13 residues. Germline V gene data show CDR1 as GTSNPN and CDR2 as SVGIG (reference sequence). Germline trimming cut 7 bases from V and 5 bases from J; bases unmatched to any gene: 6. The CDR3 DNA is TGTGCCTCCAGCGGGGGGGCGGGAGATACGCAGTATTTT. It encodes CASSGGAGDTQYF.

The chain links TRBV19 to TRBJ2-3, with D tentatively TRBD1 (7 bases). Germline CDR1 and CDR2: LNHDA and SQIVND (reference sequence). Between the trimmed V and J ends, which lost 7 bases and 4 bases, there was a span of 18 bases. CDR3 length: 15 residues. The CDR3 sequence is CASTLRGTDSDTQYF. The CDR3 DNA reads TGTGCCAGTACCTTACGGGGGACAGATTCAGATACGCAGTATTTT.

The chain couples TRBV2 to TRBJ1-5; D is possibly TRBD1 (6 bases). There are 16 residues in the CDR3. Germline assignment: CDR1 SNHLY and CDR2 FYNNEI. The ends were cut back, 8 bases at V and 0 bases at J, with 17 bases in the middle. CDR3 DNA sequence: TGTGCCAGCGGTTCCGGACAGCTCTATAGCAATCAGCCCCAGCATTTT. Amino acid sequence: CASGSGQLYSNQPQHF.

This CDR3 is CASSFGIATEAFF. CDR3 coding DNA: TGTGCCAGCAGCTTCGGTATAGCCACTGAAGCTTTCTTT. V and J are TRBV7-3 and TRBJ1-1, with unresolved D. V lost 3 bases and J lost 4, with 9 bases in between. The CDR3 covers 13 residues. Germline CDR1 is SGHTA and CDR2 is FQGTGA.

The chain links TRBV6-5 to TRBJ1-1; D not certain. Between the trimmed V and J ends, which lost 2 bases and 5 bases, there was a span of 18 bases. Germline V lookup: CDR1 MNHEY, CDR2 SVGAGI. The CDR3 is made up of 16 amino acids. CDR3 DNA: TGTGCCAGCAGTTACGTAGCGACGCCGACCGGGACTGAAGCTTTCTTT. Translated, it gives CASSYVATPTGTEAFF.

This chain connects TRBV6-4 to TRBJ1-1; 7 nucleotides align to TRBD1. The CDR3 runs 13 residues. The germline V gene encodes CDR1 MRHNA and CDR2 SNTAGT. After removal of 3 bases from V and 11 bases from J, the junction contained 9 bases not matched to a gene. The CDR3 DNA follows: TGTGCCAGCAGTGAAGGGGGCTCCCTTCCCGCTTTCTTT. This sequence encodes CASSEGGSLPAFF.

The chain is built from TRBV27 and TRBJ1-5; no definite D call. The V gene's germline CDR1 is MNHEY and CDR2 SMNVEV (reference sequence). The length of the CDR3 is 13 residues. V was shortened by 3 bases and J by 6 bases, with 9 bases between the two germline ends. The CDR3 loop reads CASSLSFGQPQHF. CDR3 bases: TGTGCCAGCAGTTTGAGTTTCGGTCAGCCCCAGCATTTT.

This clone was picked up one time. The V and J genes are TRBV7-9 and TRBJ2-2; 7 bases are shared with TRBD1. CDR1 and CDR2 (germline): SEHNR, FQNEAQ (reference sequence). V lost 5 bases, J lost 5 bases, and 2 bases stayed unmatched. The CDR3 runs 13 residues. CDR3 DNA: TGTGCCAGCAGCGCACAGGGGACCGGGGAGCTGTTTTTT. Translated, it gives CASSAQGTGELFF.

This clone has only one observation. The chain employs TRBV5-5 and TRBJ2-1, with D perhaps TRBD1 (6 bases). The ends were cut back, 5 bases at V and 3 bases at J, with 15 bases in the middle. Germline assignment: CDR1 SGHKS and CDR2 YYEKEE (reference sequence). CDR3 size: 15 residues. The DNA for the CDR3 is TGTGCCAGCAGTTCGACAGGCTCGAGCTACAATGAGCAGTTCTTC. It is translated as CASSSTGSSYNEQFF.

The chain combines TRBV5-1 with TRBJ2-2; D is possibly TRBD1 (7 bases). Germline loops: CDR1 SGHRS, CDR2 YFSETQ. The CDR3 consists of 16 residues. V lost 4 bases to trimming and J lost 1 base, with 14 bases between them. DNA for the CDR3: TGCGCCAGCAGCCGGAGGGGGGACAGGAACACCGGGGAGCTGTTTTTT. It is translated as CASSRRGDRNTGELFF.

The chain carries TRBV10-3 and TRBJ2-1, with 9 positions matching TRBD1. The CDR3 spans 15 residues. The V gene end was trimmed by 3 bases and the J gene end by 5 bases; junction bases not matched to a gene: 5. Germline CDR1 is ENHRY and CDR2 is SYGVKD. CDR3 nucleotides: TGTGCCATCAGTGAACCCGGGACAGGGAACAATGAGCAGTTCTTC. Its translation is CAISEPGTGNNEQFF.